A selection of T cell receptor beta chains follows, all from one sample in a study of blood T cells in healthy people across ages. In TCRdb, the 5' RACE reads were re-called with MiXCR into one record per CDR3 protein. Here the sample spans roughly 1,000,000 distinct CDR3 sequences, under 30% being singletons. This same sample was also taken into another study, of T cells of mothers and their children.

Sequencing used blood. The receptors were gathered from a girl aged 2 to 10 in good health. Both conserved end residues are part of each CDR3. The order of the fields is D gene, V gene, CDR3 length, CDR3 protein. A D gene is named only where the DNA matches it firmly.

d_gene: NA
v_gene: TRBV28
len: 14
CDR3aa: CASSLTNQYNEQFF

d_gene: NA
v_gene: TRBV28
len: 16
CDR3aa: CASINRVGRMNTEAFF

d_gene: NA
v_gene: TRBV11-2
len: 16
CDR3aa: CASSKIAGAPAGELFF

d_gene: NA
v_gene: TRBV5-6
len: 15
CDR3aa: CASSSRGGNTDTQYF

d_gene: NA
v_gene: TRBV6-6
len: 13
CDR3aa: CASSIEPYTEAFF

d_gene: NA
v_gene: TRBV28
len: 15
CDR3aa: CASSLQGTPRGEQYF

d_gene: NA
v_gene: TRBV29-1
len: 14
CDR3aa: CSVEGVGVPDTQYF

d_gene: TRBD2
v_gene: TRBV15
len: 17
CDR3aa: CATSREGVTGGSYEQYF

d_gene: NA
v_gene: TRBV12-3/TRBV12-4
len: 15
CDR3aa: CASSLESLSYNEQFF

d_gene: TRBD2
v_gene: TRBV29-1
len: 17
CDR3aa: CSVASFRTSGRNNEQFF

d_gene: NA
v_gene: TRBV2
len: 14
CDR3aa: CASMPGFGNYEQYF

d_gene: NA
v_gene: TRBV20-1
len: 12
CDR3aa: CSATSTGIEQYF

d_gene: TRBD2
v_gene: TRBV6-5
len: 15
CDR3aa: CASRVAGAFYNEQFF

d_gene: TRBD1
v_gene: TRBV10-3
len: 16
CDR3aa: CAISEPPGQGSGELFF

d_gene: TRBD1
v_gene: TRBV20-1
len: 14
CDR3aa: CSTRDRAGKETQYF

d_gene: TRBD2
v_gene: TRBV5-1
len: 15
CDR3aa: CASSLIGGSYNEQFF

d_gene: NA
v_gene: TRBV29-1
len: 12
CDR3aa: CSVVLDSETQYF

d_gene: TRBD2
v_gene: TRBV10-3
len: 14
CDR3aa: CAISDLTSTETQYF

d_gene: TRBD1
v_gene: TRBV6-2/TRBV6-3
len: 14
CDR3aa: CASSYSGGFDEQYF

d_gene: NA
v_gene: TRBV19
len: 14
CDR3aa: CASSTDRDLYGYTF

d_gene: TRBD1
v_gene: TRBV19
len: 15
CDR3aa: CASSPGTGGGFEQFF

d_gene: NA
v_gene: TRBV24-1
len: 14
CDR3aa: CATSDRLGGNTQYF

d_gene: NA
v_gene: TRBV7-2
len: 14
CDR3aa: CASSLVTGGTEAFF

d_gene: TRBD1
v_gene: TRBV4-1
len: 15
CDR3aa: CASSQEGTERETQYF

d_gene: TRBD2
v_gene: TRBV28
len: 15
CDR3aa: CASSPFGGRADEQFF

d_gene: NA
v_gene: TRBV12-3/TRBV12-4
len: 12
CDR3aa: CAGSDPFYGYTF

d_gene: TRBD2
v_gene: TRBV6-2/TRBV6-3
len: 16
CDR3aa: CASRGLLAGGYNEQFF

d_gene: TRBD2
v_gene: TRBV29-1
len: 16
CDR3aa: CSAGTGGSSGANVLTF